The rows below give T cell receptor beta chains drawn from one sample of a study of T cells in Graves' hyperthyroidism and ophthalmopathy. MiXCR, applied by TCRdb to the multiplex PCR reads, yields one record per CDR3 protein. The repertoire consists of hundreds of thousands of distinct CDR3 sequences, with approximately 14% occurring once and the leading ten covering around an eighth. The sample comprised blood. The origin of the receptors is a young woman with Graves' hyperthyroidism. Each CDR3 is given with its conserved first and last residue. A D gene is named only where the DNA matches it firmly. Expanded clones are given a class, and other clones once, few, many or no size at all.

v_gene: TRBV5-1; abundance: many; j_gene: TRBJ2-3; d_gene: .; CDR3nt: TGCGCCAGCAGCTCGGGCCCGCGTGCAGGGACACTCACAGATACGCAGTATTTT; CDR3aa: CASSSGPRAGTLTDTQYF
v_gene: TRBV28; abundance: many; j_gene: TRBJ2-7; d_gene: .; CDR3nt: TGTGCCAGCAAAGTAACGGGGGAGTCCGACGAGCAGTACTTC; CDR3aa: CASKVTGESDEQYF
v_gene: TRBV4-1; abundance: .; j_gene: TRBJ1-2; d_gene: TRBD1; CDR3nt: TGCGCCAGCAGCCAAGATTGGGGGACAGGGGGCGCCTATGGCTACACCTTC; CDR3aa: CASSQDWGTGGAYGYTF
v_gene: TRBV7-2; abundance: .; j_gene: TRBJ2-3; d_gene: TRBD2; CDR3nt: TGTGCCAGCAGCCTGGGACTAGCGGAACTCACAGATACGCAGTATTTT; CDR3aa: CASSLGLAELTDTQYF
v_gene: TRBV7-2; abundance: many; j_gene: TRBJ1-2; d_gene: TRBD1; CDR3nt: TGTGCCAGCAGCTTAAAGGGGACAGCGTCTAACTATGGCTACACCTTC; CDR3aa: CASSLKGTASNYGYTF
v_gene: TRBV24-1; abundance: many; j_gene: TRBJ1-1; d_gene: TRBD1; CDR3nt: TGTGCCACCAGTGGACAGGGGGACACTGAAGCTTTCTTT; CDR3aa: CATSGQGDTEAFF
v_gene: TRBV7-9; abundance: few; j_gene: TRBJ2-7; d_gene: TRBD2; CDR3nt: TGTGCCAGCAGCTTAATGGGGACTAGCGGGTACGAGCAGTACTTC; CDR3aa: CASSLMGTSGYEQYF
v_gene: TRBV6-2/TRBV6-3; abundance: .; j_gene: TRBJ2-7; d_gene: .; CDR3nt: TGTGCCAGCAGCCAAAGCGCCGCGAGCTCCTACGAGCAGTACTTC; CDR3aa: CASSQSAASSYEQYF
v_gene: TRBV20-1; abundance: many; j_gene: TRBJ2-7; d_gene: .; CDR3nt: TGCAGTGCTAGAGCGAATACTTACGAGCAGTACTTC; CDR3aa: CSARANTYEQYF
v_gene: TRBV6-1; abundance: many; j_gene: TRBJ1-5; d_gene: .; CDR3nt: TGTGCCAGCAGTGAATGGATCCCCCAGCATTTT; CDR3aa: CASSEWIPQHF
v_gene: TRBV6-2/TRBV6-3; abundance: many; j_gene: TRBJ2-5; d_gene: .; CDR3nt: TGTGCCAGCAGTTACTCGATCTGGGGGGAGACCCAGTACTTC; CDR3aa: CASSYSIWGETQYF
v_gene: TRBV24-1; abundance: many; j_gene: TRBJ2-7; d_gene: .; CDR3nt: TGTGCCACCAGTGAGGGAGCGGGACAGTTGTACGAGCAGTACTTC; CDR3aa: CATSEGAGQLYEQYF
v_gene: TRBV12-3/TRBV12-4; abundance: few; j_gene: TRBJ2-2; d_gene: TRBD2; CDR3nt: TGTGCCAGCAGTTTTCTCGCGGGGGGGATTGCCCCCGGGGAGCTGTTTTTT; CDR3aa: CASSFLAGGIAPGELFF
v_gene: TRBV2; abundance: many; j_gene: TRBJ1-2; d_gene: TRBD1; CDR3nt: TGTGCCAGCAGAGGGGGACAGGAGGTTGGCTACACCTTC; CDR3aa: CASRGGQEVGYTF
v_gene: TRBV27; abundance: many; j_gene: TRBJ2-1; d_gene: .; CDR3nt: TGTGCCAGCAGTTTAATATTAGGCTATGAGCAGTTCTTC; CDR3aa: CASSLILGYEQFF
v_gene: TRBV29-1; abundance: few; j_gene: TRBJ2-7; d_gene: .; CDR3nt: TGCAGCGTTGCGGGACTTCGGTCGGACTACGAGCAGTACTTC; CDR3aa: CSVAGLRSDYEQYF
v_gene: TRBV20-1; abundance: few; j_gene: TRBJ2-1; d_gene: .; CDR3nt: TGCAGTGCTAGAGAGAGTAGCGGTGCCTACAATGAGCAGCTCTTC; CDR3aa: CSARESSGAYNEQLF
v_gene: TRBV27; abundance: .; j_gene: TRBJ2-1; d_gene: TRBD1; CDR3nt: TGTGCCAGCAGTCAAGAACCGGGACAGTTATCCTACAATGAGCAGTTCTTC; CDR3aa: CASSQEPGQLSYNEQFF
v_gene: TRBV7-2; abundance: many; j_gene: TRBJ2-7; d_gene: TRBD2; CDR3nt: TGTGCCAGCAGCCGGAGTGGCGGGGGGGCACCGGGGGAGCAGTACTTC; CDR3aa: CASSRSGGGAPGEQYF
v_gene: TRBV2; abundance: few; j_gene: TRBJ1-2; d_gene: .; CDR3nt: TGTGCCAGCAGTCCAGAGGGGGGGGCGGGCTATGGCTACACCTTC; CDR3aa: CASSPEGGAGYGYTF
v_gene: TRBV6-5; abundance: many; j_gene: TRBJ2-2; d_gene: TRBD2; CDR3nt: TGTGCCAGCAGTTACTCTAGCGGGAACGCGAACACCGGGGAGCTGTTTTTT; CDR3aa: CASSYSSGNANTGELFF
v_gene: TRBV4-1; abundance: .; j_gene: TRBJ1-3; d_gene: .; CDR3nt: TGCGCCAGCAGCCAAGGAGTGGCGCGAGGAAACACCATATATTTT; CDR3aa: CASSQGVARGNTIYF
v_gene: TRBV13; abundance: .; j_gene: TRBJ2-5; d_gene: TRBD2; CDR3nt: TGTGCCAGCAGCTTTCTAGCGGGGAGCCTCCGGGAGACCCAGTACTTC; CDR3aa: CASSFLAGSLRETQYF
v_gene: TRBV12-3/TRBV12-4; abundance: many; j_gene: TRBJ2-1; d_gene: .; CDR3nt: TGTGCCAGCAGTCTCCTAGCCCCTTGGGGTGAGCAGTTCTTC; CDR3aa: CASSLLAPWGEQFF